This T cell receptor beta chain comes out of a study of cytomegalovirus exposure and HLA in healthy donors. Findings and limits, study-wide: Most sequenced TCRs were rare (though some public TCRs occurred in many donors).

The CDR3 is 16 residues long. V was pared by 1 base and J by 3 bases, with 13 bases between. The germline V gene encodes CDR1 LNHDA and CDR2 SQIVND (reference sequence). The donors were members of the validation cohort, which comprised under 150 subjects and was separate from the first cohort of 666 subjects. TCRdb's copy holds only in-frame clones and misses some; the assay was immunoSEQ multiplex PCR. Of roughly 310,000 clones in the sample, approximately 85% are singletons; the top ten hold approximately 0.95%. Concerning this clone itself: Its antigen is not known.

Sequencing was carried out using PBMCs. This receptor was taken from a man aged 25-45 years in good health and CMV-seronegative. The rearrangement links TRBV19 to TRBJ1-5; D perhaps matches TRBD1 (5 bases). CDR3 residues: CASSIAGQTINQPQHF. The CDR3 nucleotides read TGTGCCAGTAGTATAGCAGGGCAGACCATCAATCAGCCCCAGCATTTT.